Below are 10 T cell receptor beta chains sequenced from a single sample in a study of T-cell memory formation after mild COVID-19. TCRdb analysed the 5' RACE reads with MiXCR anew, one entry per CDR3 protein. The top ten clones hold roughly 3.5% of a sample with about 200,000 distinct CDR3 sequences, over 7.5% of them seen once. Input material: PBMCs or a T cell subset sorted from them (not recorded which). These receptors were obtained from a man aged 18 to 30 who had mild COVID-19 (a few samples of this study predate the infection). Cell type and time point are not known.

The sample holds a few counts of this clonotype. The chain combines TRBV10-3 with TRBJ2-2; D gene ambiguous. V was shortened by 6 bases and J by 6 bases, with 5 bases between the two germline ends. CDR3 length equals 11 residues. CDR1 is ENHRY and CDR2 is SYGVKD in the germline V gene. The CDR3 loop reads CAIRVAGELFF. The CDR3 DNA follows: TGTGCCATCAGGGTCGCCGGGGAGCTGTTTTTT.

This clonotype was seen more than once but under ten times. The chain couples TRBV7-8 to TRBJ2-7; D is undetermined. Per germline, CDR1 SGHVS and CDR2 FQNEAQ. Trimming pared 4 bases from V and 2 bases from J, leaving 9 bases between. This CDR3 comprises 13 residues. Here the CDR3 reads CASSSGRTYEQYV. CDR3 DNA: TGTGCCAGCAGCTCCGGCAGAACCTACGAGCAGTACGTC.

This clonotype turned up a few times. The V call is TRBV2, the J call TRBJ1-6; D perhaps matches TRBD1 (5 bases). Germline values: CDR1 SNHLY, CDR2 FYNNEI. The CDR3 sequence is 15 residues long. Trimming stripped 6 bases from V and 8 bases from J, with 17 bases between. DNA of the CDR3: TGTGCCAGCAGCGTTGGACAAAGCGGGTATTCACCCCTCCACTTT. It translates to CASSVGQSGYSPLHF.

The chain combines TRBV5-1 with TRBJ1-4; TRBD1 matches at 7 bases. V gave up 0 bases and J gave up 7 bases; unmatched junction bases: 3. The germline V gene encodes CDR1 SGHRS and CDR2 YFSETQ. This CDR3 spans 14 amino acids. DNA for the CDR3: TGCGCCAGCAGCTTGGGGACAGGTGGTGAAAAACTGTTTTTT. Translating it yields CASSLGTGGEKLFF.

This clonotype has a count of ten or more. The rearrangement uses TRBV5-1 and TRBJ1-1; unclear D gene. The CDR3 contains 13 residues. Germline V gene lookup returns CDR1 SGHRS and CDR2 YFSETQ. V was shortened by 0 bases and J by 1 base, with 4 bases between the two germline ends. CDR3 nucleotide sequence: TGCGCCAGCAGCTTGGGCAAGAACACTGAAGCTTTCTTT. It codes for CASSLGKNTEAFF.

V usage is TRBV7-2 and J usage is TRBJ2-3; the D is unclear. Germline V CDR1 and CDR2: SGHTA, FQGNSA. Trimming removed 0 bases from V and 5 bases from J, with 6 bases in between. The CDR3 consists of 13 residues. In nucleotides, the CDR3 is TGTGCCAGCAGCTTAGCGTGGGGAGATACGCAGTATTTT. It specifies CASSLAWGDTQYF.

The chain employs TRBV5-1 and TRBJ1-1; no clear D gene. Germline lookup yields CDR1 SGHRS and CDR2 YFSETQ. The CDR3 has 12 amino acids. The V and J ends lost 0 bases and 4 bases respectively, with 4 bases between them. The CDR3 DNA sequence: TGCGCCAGCAGCTTGGTGAGCACTGAAGCTTTCTTT. It translates to CASSLVSTEAFF.

This clonotype appeared many times. This chain joins TRBV5-1 and TRBJ1-1; 8 bases agree with TRBD1. Trimming cost V 3 bases and J 4 bases; bases outside gene matches: 8. The CDR3 length is 15 residues. The germline gives CDR1 SGHRS, CDR2 YFSETQ. CDR3 sequence reads: CASSSSGQDGTEAFF. The CDR3 bases are TGCGCCAGCAGCTCCTCGGGACAGGATGGCACTGAAGCTTTCTTT. Variable domain in full (rest from reference TRBV5-1 and TRBJ1-1): KAGVTQTPRYLIKTRGQQVTLSCSPISGHRSVSWYQQTPGQGLQFLFEYFSETQRNKGNFPGRFSGRQFSNSRSEMNVSTLELGDSALYLCASSSSGQDGTEAFFGQGTRLTVV.

This clonotype was seen only a few times. The J gene is TRBJ1-5, the V gene TRBV19; the match to TRBD1 covers 7 bases. This CDR3 comprises 19 residues. The V segment lost 2 bases and the J segment 4 bases; nucleotides outside the gene matches: 17. Germline V lookup: CDR1 LNHDA, CDR2 SQIVND (reference sequence). Here the CDR3 reads CASSIFGGPPTGKNQPQHF. The DNA of the CDR3 is TGTGCCAGTAGTATATTTGGGGGACCCCCGACAGGGAAGAATCAGCCCCAGCATTTT.

This clonotype was seen only a few times. The chain recombines TRBV12-2 with TRBJ2-3; the table names TRBD2, a call not compared with the DNA. TRBV12-2 is an annotated pseudogene. CDR3 length equals 14 residues. The CDR3 DNA reads as TGTGCAAGTCGCCCCCGGGACTGCACAGATACGCAGTATTTT. Its translation is CASRPRDCTDTQYF.